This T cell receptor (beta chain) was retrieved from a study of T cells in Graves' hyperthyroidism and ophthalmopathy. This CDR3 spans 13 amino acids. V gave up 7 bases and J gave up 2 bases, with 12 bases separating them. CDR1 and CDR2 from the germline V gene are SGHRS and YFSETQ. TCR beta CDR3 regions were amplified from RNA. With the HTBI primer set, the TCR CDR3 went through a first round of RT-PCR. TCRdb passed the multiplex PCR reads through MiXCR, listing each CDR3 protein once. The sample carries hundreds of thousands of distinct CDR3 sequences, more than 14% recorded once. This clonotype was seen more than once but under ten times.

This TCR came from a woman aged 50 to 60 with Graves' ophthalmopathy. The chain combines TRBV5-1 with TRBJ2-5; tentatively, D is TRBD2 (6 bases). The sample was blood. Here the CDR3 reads CASLGDSQETQYF. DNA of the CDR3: TGCGCCAGCTTAGGGGACTCACAAGAGACCCAGTACTTC.